This entry lists 23 T cell receptor beta chains sequenced from one sample in a study of T cell clonality in common variable immunodeficiency. Findings and caveats of the study: Fewer deletions and N-nucleotide insertions were reportedly seen in common variable immunodeficiency TCR beta sequences.

Assay used: immunoSEQ multiplex PCR; TCRdb lists only in-frame clones, some missing. Listed for the sample are roughly 32,000 clones, none seen a single time. The antigens these receptors bind are not known. The specimen was peripheral blood mononuclear cells. The receptors come from a human donor with common variable immunodeficiency.

This clone was detected many times. The read stops 3 residues short of the end of the CDR3; the missing end is completed from the germline J gene. The V call is TRBV6-1, the J call TRBJ2-7; 11 nucleotides align to TRBD2. Germline V lookup: CDR1 MNHNS, CDR2 SASEGT. Unmatched junction bases numbered 4, after V lost 3 bases and J lost 0 bases. This CDR3 is built from 16 residues. The CDR3 DNA, read in part, is TGTGCCAGCAGTGAGATACTAGCGGGAGCCTCCTACGAG. It specifies CASSEILAGASYE. The CDR3 as a whole reads CASSEILAGASYEQYF.

This clone was found a few times. The CDR3 end falls 3 residues outside the read, so it is completed with the germline J gene. The chain joins TRBV7-6 to TRBJ2-1; weak D call: TRBD2 (5 bases). Between the trimmed V and J ends, which lost 7 bases and 5 bases, there was a span of 18 bases. Germline CDR1 SGHVS, CDR2 FNYEAQ. The CDR3 covers 15 residues. Incomplete CDR3 DNA: TGTGCCAGCAACGCGGGCTCGGGCTTTAACAATGAG. Amino acid sequence: CASNAGSGFNNE. The entire CDR3 sequence reads CASNAGSGFNNEQFF.

About this clone: Read coverage stops 3 residues before the CDR3 terminus; the germline J gene supplies the remainder. The rearrangement links TRBV6-2 or TRBV6-3 to TRBJ2-7; perhaps TRBD2 as D (6 bases). This CDR3 comprises 16 residues. The germline V gene encodes CDR1 MNHEY and CDR2 SVGEGT. Between the trimmed V and J ends, which lost 0 bases and 2 bases, there was a span of 14 bases. The CDR3 bases that were read are TGTGCCAGCAGTTACTCCGGACTTGGGGGGACCTACGAG. Amino acids: CASSYSGLGGTYE. The full CDR3 protein is CASSYSGLGGTYEQYF.

This clone showed up many times. The read terminates 3 residues before the CDR3 end, so the remaining end is supplied by the germline J gene. V usage is TRBV10-3 and J usage is TRBJ1-1; D is possibly TRBD1 (5 bases). The germline V gene has CDR1 ENHRY and CDR2 SYGVKD. Trimming left V 4 bases short and J 5 bases short, with 17 bases between. The length of the CDR3 is 15 residues. CDR3 DNA (partial): TGTGCCATCAGTGCCCTGGGGGGGTCTAAGACTGAA. This encodes CAISALGGSKTE. The CDR3 in its entirety is CAISALGGSKTEAFF.

On this clone itself: The CDR3 goes on 3 residues after the read ends, and that part is filled in from the germline J gene. The chain combines TRBV5-1 with TRBJ1-6; 8 positions agree with TRBD1. Germline CDR1 reads SGHRS; CDR2 reads YFSETQ. This CDR3 is built from 14 residues. Trimming took 3 bases from V and 10 from J; bases not matched to a gene: 6. CDR3 sequence reads: CASSSDRAGSPLHF. The DNA read from the CDR3 is TGCGCCAGCAGCTCGGACAGGGCCGGGTCACCC.

This clone showed up many times. The read finishes 3 residues shy of the CDR3 end, and the germline J gene is used to complete it. This chain uses TRBV29-1 with TRBJ1-1; 8 nucleotides align to TRBD1. Trimming removed 7 bases from V and 3 bases from J; junction bases left unmatched: 10. CDR3 length: 14 residues. CDR1 SQVTM and CDR2 ANQGSEA come from the germline V gene. The CDR3 here is CSGAGGTPDTEAFF. Incomplete CDR3 DNA: TGCAGCGGCGCAGGGGGCACCCCTGACACTGAA.

This clone was found many times. The sequence runs out 3 residues before the end of the CDR3; the remainder is reconstructed from the germline J gene. The chain employs TRBV4-1 and TRBJ1-6, with TRBD1 identical over 7 bases. This CDR3 region has 16 residues. Germline V gene data show CDR1 as MGHRA and CDR2 as YSYEKL. The ends lost 3 bases at V and 6 bases at J; junction bases unmatched: 8. The CDR3: CASSQAGTAGNSPLHF. CDR3 DNA (partial): TGCGCCAGCAGCCAGGCCGGGACAGCGGGTAATTCACCC.

The part of the CDR3 DNA that was read is TGTGCCAGCTCCCTTGACAGAAACTATGGC. Protein sequence: CASSLDRNYG. The whole CDR3 region reads CASSLDRNYGYTF. The chain uses TRBV18 and TRBJ1-2, with a tentative D call TRBD1 (5 bases). The sequence runs out 3 residues before the end of the CDR3; the remainder is reconstructed from the germline J gene. Germline values: CDR1 KGHSH, CDR2 LQKENI. The CDR3 extends over 13 amino acids. V was pared by 6 bases and J by 2 bases, with 10 bases between.

A few counts support this clone. The read gets to within 3 residues of the CDR3 end, and the germline J gene fills in the rest. The chain links TRBV18 to TRBJ1-4; 8 bases match TRBD1. This CDR3 spans 17 amino acids. Germline V gives CDR1 KGHSH, CDR2 LQKENI. After removal of 3 bases from V and 8 bases from J, the junction contained 14 bases not matched to a gene. CDR3 residues: CASSPDPWTGNLEKLFF. The DNA read from the CDR3 is TGTGCCAGCTCACCGGATCCTTGGACAGGGAATTTAGAAAAA.

CDR3 region: CASRSTGIGGYTF. The sequenced part of the CDR3 DNA is TGTGCCAGCAGATCGACAGGGATCGGTGGC. This rearrangement joins TRBV6-2 or TRBV6-3 to TRBJ1-2, with 7 bases fitting TRBD1. The CDR3 end falls 3 residues outside the read, so it is completed with the germline J gene. The V gene end was trimmed by 6 bases and the J gene end by 7 bases; junction bases not matched to a gene: 8. The CDR3 is made up of 13 amino acids. In germline, CDR1 is MNHEY, CDR2 SVGEGT.

This clone was seen many times. The read ends 3 residues before the CDR3 terminus; that terminus is restored from the germline J gene. This sequence joins TRBV29-1 and TRBJ2-3; 9 bases agree with TRBD2. CDR1 SQVTM and CDR2 ANQGSEA come from the germline V gene. There are 17 residues in the CDR3. Germline trimming cut 2 bases from V and 5 bases from J; bases unmatched to any gene: 14. The sequenced CDR3 bases are TGCAGCGTTGAACACACCCTAAGGACTAGCGAACTAGATACG. It specifies CSVEHTLRTSELDT. The CDR3 as a whole reads CSVEHTLRTSELDTQYF.

This clone was recorded at least ten times. Coverage ceases 3 residues before the CDR3 finishes, and the germline J gene fills in the end. The rearrangement uses TRBV4-2 and TRBJ2-1; 10 positions match TRBD2. Germline trimming cut 4 bases from V and 7 bases from J; bases unmatched to any gene: 10. CDR3 length equals 16 residues. Germline V lookup: CDR1 LGHNA, CDR2 YNFKEQ. CDR3 bases read: TGTGCCAGCAGCCCCTTCCTAGCGGGAGTAAGGAATGAG. Amino acids: CASSPFLAGVRNE. The entire CDR3 protein is CASSPFLAGVRNEQFF.

The table lists this clone with a few counts. The DNA ends 3 residues before the CDR3 does, and the rest of the CDR3 is filled in from the germline J gene. The chain combines TRBV7-2 with TRBJ2-3; D uncertain. Germline CDR1 is SGHTA and CDR2 is FQGNSA. The CDR3 loop spans 13 amino acids. CDR3 region: CASSLDSPATQYF. The CDR3 bases that were read are TGTGCCAGCAGCTTAGATTCCCCCGCGACG.

Notes on this clone: The read finishes 3 residues shy of the CDR3 end, and the germline J gene is used to complete it. The genes are TRBV5-1 and TRBJ2-5, with 11 nucleotides matching TRBD2. Trimming took 4 bases from V and 5 from J; bases not matched to a gene: 4. The CDR3 extends over 14 amino acids. CDR1 is SGHRS, CDR2 YFSETQ, per germline. The sequenced part of the CDR3 DNA is TGCGCCAGCAGCGCGACTAGCGGGACTGAGACC. Amino acids: CASSATSGTET. The whole CDR3 protein is CASSATSGTETQYF. Together with reference TRBV5-1 and TRBJ2-5, the CDR3 gives the full variable domain: KAGVTQTPRYLIKTRGQQVTLSCSPISGHRSVSWYQQTPGQGLQFLFEYFSETQRNKGNFPGRFSGRQFSNSRSEMNVSTLELGDSALYLCASSATSGTETQYFGPGTRLLVL.

The table lists this clone with many counts. CDR3 amino acids: CASSPRQLDTGELFF. Partial CDR3 DNA: TGTGCCAGCAGCCCGCGACAACTAGACACCGGGGAG. The chain combines TRBV7-9 with TRBJ2-2; D is perhaps TRBD2 (5 bases). The read terminates 3 residues before the CDR3 end, so the remaining end is supplied by the germline J gene. The CDR3 covers 15 residues. V was trimmed by 5 bases and J by 3 bases, leaving 13 bases between them. CDR1 and CDR2 (germline): SEHNR, FQNEAQ (reference sequence). The whole variable domain, filled in from reference TRBV7-9 and TRBJ2-2, reads DTGVSQNPRHKITKRGQNVTFRCDPISEHNRLYWYRQTLGQGPEFLTYFQNEAQLEKSRLLSDRFSAERPKGSFSTLEIQRTEQGDSAMYLCASSPRQLDTGELFFGEGSRLTVL.

This clone has only a few counts. From the germline J gene comes the end of the CDR3, since the read stops 3 residues before it. The V gene is TRBV5-1, the J gene TRBJ2-3; the D gene is possibly TRBD2 (6 bases). The CDR3 is made up of 15 amino acids. The ends were cut back, 1 base at V and 0 bases at J, with 9 bases in the middle. Germline loops: CDR1 SGHRS, CDR2 YFSETQ. This CDR3 reads CASSLRAGSTDTQYF. The sequenced CDR3 bases are TGCGCCAGCAGCTTGCGGGCGGGAAGCACAGATACG.

As concerns this clone: From the germline J gene comes the end of the CDR3, since the read stops 3 residues before it. V usage is TRBV30 and J usage is TRBJ1-1, with no clear D. This CDR3 region has 13 residues. The V and J ends lost 8 bases and 3 bases respectively, with 16 bases between them. CDR1 is GTSNPN and CDR2 is SVGIG in the germline V gene (reference sequence). The part of the CDR3 DNA that was read is TGTGCCCACGGGTGGGTTGGTCACACTGAA. This translates into CAHGWVGHTE. The whole CDR3 protein reads CAHGWVGHTEAFF.

This clone was observed a handful of times. CDR3: CASGRTGREETQYF. The CDR3 bases that were read are TGTGCCAGCGGACGGACAGGGCGGGAAGAGACC. The chain recombines TRBV6-2 or TRBV6-3 with TRBJ2-5; the match to TRBD1 covers 8 bases. Coverage ceases 3 residues before the CDR3 finishes, and the germline J gene fills in the end. V lost 8 bases, J lost 3 bases, and 8 bases stayed unmatched. CDR3 length equals 14 residues. Germline V gene sequence: CDR1 MNHEY, CDR2 SVGEGT.

This clone is medium-sized in the sample. The CDR3 goes on 3 residues after the read ends, and that part is filled in from the germline J gene. The chain is built from TRBV27 and TRBJ1-1; 9 bases agree with TRBD1. Germline CDR1 reads MNHEY; CDR2 reads SMNVEV (reference sequence). The CDR3 runs 17 residues. V shed 1 base and J 4 bases; nucleotides not matched to a gene: 10. CDR3 DNA (partial): TGTGCCAGCAGTTTATGGGACAGGGTAAGCGGCGGCACTGAA. It specifies CASSLWDRVSGGTE. The entire CDR3 protein reads CASSLWDRVSGGTEAFF.

Comment on this clone: The read ends 3 residues early relative to the CDR3; the germline J gene fills the gap. This rearrangement joins TRBV18 to TRBJ1-1; TRBD1 matches 10 bases. The CDR3 runs to 15 residues. Trimming at V came to 4 bases and at J to 2 bases, leaving 4 bases not matched to a gene. Germline lookup yields CDR1 KGHSH and CDR2 LQKENI. The CDR3 protein is CASSLTTGGNTEAFF. CDR3 DNA (partial): TGTGCCAGCTCACTAACGACAGGGGGCAACACTGAA.

About this clone: The missing CDR3 end, 3 residues past where the read stops, is filled in from the germline J gene. V is TRBV19 and J is TRBJ1-5; D may be TRBD1 (6 bases). The CDR3 sequence is 15 residues long. Deletions cut 6 bases from V and 0 bases from J, with 12 bases between. Germline assignment: CDR1 LNHDA and CDR2 SQIVND (reference sequence). CDR3 residues: CASSGTSYSNQPQHF. The covered CDR3 bases are TGTGCCAGTAGCGGGACAAGTTATAGCAATCAGCCC.

This clone has a handful of counts. The read finishes 3 residues shy of the CDR3 end, and the germline J gene is used to complete it. The V and J genes are TRBV7-6 and TRBJ1-2, with TRBD1 matching 7 bases. The CDR3 covers 14 residues. Germline V CDR1 and CDR2: SGHVS, FNYEAQ. CDR3 sequence reads: CASSSTGAPDGYTF. CDR3 DNA (partial): TGTGCCAGCAGCTCCACAGGGGCCCCCGACGGC.

With regard to this clone: The CDR3 is cut off 3 residues early in the read; its end comes from the germline J gene. This chain joins TRBV2 and TRBJ1-5; possible D gene TRBD1, 5 bases. The CDR3 length is 15 residues. Germline V lookup: CDR1 SNHLY, CDR2 FYNNEI. Trimming left V 3 bases short and J 7 bases short, with 16 bases between. CDR3 in amino acids: CASSDGPAGNQPQHF. The part of the CDR3 DNA that was read is TGTGCCAGCAGTGACGGACCGGCAGGGAACCAGCCC.